The clone carrying this TCR beta chain came up a few times. Its antigen is unidentified. The data originate from a study of T-cell reconstitution after alpha-beta-depleted transplantation in children. Study results and caveats: Several hundred expanded graft clones reportedly gave rise to the alpha-beta T cells present about two months after transplant.

The TCRbeta library was prepared with unique molecular identifiers. TCRdb fed the PCR reads into MiXCR, producing one record per CDR3 protein. The sample has about 980,000 distinct CDR3 sequences, about 30% seen once; the top ten hold roughly 31%. This CDR3 spans 15 amino acids. Germline V gene lookup returns CDR1 SGHKS and CDR2 YYEKEE (reference sequence). Trimming stripped 2 bases from V and 0 bases from J, with 12 bases between. This chain connects TRBV5-5 to TRBJ2-7, with no clear D. The origin of this receptor is a boy in the first two years of life who had a stem cell transplant for SCID, so the T cells may come from the graft donor. The specimen comprised PBMCs, mostly from graft donor cells, sampled 360 days after TCRalphabeta/CD19-depleted stem cell transplant. For the CDR3, the DNA is TGTGCCAGCAGCTTCCCGGGCCCTACCTCCTACGAGCAGTACTTC. It encodes CASSFPGPTSYEQYF.